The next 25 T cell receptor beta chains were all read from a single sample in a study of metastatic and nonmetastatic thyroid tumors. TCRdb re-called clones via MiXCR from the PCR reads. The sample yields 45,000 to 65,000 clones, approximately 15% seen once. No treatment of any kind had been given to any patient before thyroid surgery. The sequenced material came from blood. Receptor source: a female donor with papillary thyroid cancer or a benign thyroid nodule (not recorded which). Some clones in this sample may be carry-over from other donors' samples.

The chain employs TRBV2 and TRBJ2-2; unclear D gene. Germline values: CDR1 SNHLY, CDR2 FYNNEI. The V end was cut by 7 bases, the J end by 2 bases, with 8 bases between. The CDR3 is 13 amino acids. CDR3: CASMTSNTGELFF. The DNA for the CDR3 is TGTGCCAGCATGACATCTAACACCGGGGAGCTGTTTTTT.

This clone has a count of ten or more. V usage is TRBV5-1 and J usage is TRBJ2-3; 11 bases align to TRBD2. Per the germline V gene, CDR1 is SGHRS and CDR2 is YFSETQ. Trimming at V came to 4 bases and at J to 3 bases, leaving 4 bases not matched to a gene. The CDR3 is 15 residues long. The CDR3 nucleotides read TGCGCCAGCAGCCTATCTAGCGGGAGGACAGATACGCAGTATTTT. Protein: CASSLSSGRTDTQYF. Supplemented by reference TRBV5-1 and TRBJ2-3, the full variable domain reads KAGVTQTPRYLIKTRGQQVTLSCSPISGHRSVSWYQQTPGQGLQFLFEYFSETQRNKGNFPGRFSGRQFSNSRSEMNVSTLELGDSALYLCASSLSSGRTDTQYFGPGTRLTVL.

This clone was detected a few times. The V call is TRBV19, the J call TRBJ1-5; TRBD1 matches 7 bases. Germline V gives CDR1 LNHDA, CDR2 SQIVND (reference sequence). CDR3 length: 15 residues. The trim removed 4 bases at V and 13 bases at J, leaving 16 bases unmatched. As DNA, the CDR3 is TGTGCCAGTAGTACTCCCCTGGACAGGTGCCCTAAACAGCATTTT. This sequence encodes CASSTPLDRCPKQHF.

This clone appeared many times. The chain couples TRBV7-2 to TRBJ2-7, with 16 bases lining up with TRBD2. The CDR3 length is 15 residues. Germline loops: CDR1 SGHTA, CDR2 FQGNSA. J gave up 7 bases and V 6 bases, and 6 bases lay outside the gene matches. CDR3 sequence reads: CASRMGLAGGGEQYF. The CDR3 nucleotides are TGTGCCAGCAGGATGGGACTAGCGGGAGGGGGTGAGCAGTACTTC.

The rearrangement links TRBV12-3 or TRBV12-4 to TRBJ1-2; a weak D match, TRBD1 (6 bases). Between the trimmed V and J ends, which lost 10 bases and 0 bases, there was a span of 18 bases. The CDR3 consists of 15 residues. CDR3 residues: CAITLVDRPNYGYTF. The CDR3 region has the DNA TGTGCCATCACCTTGGTCGACAGGCCTAACTATGGCTACACCTTC.

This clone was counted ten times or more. CDR3 nucleotide sequence: TGTGCCAGTAGTACAGGGGCAGAGACCCAGTACTTC. Its translation: CASSTGAETQYF. This sequence joins TRBV19 and TRBJ2-5; possible D gene TRBD1, 6 bases. V gave up 4 bases and J gave up 4 bases, with 7 bases separating them. This CDR3 spans 12 amino acids. The germline V gene encodes CDR1 LNHDA and CDR2 SQIVND (reference sequence). The entire variable domain, with the rest obtained from reference TRBV19 and TRBJ2-5, is as follows: DGGITQSPKYLFRKEGQNVTLSCEQNLNHDAMYWYRQDPGQGLRLIYYSQIVNDFQKGDIAEGYSVSREKKESFPLTVTSAQKNPTAFYLCASSTGAETQYFGPGTRLLVL.

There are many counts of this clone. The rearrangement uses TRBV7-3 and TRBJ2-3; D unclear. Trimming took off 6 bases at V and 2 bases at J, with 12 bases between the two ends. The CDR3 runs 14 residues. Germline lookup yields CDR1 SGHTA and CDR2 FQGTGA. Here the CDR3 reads CASSDGPTTDTQYF. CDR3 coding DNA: TGTGCCAGCAGTGATGGACCAACCACAGATACGCAGTATTTT.

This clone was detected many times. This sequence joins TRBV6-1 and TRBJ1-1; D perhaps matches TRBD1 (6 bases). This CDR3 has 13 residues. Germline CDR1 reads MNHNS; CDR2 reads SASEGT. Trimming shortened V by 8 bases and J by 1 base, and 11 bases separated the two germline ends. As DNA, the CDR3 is TGTGCCAGCGGGAGACAGGAGAACACTGAAGCTTTCTTT. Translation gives CASGRQENTEAFF.

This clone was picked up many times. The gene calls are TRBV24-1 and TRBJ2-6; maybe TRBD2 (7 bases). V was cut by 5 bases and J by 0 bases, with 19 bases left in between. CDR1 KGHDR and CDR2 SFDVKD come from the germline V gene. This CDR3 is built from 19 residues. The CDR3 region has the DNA TGTGCCACCAGTGGCCGAAGGGGGGGTACCTCCTCTGGGGCCAACGTCCTGACTTTC. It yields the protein CATSGRRGGTSSGANVLTF.

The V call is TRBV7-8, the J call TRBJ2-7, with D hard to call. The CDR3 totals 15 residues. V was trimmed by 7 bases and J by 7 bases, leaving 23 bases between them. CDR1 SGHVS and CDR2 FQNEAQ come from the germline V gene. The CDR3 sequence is CASIPPWNGAQEQYF. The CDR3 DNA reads TGTGCCAGCATCCCCCCATGGAATGGAGCTCAAGAGCAGTACTTC.

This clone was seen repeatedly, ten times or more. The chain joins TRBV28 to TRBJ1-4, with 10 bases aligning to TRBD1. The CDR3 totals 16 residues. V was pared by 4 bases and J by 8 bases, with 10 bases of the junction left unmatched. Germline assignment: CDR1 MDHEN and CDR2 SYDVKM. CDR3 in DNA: TGTGCCAGCAGTTCCCATGGGACAGGGGTTAAGGAAAAACTGTTTTTT. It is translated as CASSSHGTGVKEKLFF.

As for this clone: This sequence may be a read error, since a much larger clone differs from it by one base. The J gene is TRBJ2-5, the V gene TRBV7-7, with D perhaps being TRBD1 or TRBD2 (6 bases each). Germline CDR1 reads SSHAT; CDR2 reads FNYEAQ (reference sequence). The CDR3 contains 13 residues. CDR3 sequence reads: CASSLGGRDTQYF. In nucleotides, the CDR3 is TGTGCTAGCAGCTTAGGGGGGCGGGATACCCAGTACTTC.

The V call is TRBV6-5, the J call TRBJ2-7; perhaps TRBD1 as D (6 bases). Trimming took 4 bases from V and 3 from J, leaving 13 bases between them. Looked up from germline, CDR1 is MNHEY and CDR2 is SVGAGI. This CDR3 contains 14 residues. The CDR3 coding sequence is TGTGCCAGCAGTTCCCGGGACAAGGACTACGAGCAGTACTTC. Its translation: CASSSRDKDYEQYF.

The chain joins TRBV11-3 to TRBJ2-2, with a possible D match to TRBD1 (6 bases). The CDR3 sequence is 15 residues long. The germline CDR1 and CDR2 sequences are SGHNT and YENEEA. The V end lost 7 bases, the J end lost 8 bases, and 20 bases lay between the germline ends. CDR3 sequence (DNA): TGTGCCAGCATCCAGGGGTGTCCCGTGCCTGGGGAGCTGTTTTTT. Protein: CASIQGCPVPGELFF.

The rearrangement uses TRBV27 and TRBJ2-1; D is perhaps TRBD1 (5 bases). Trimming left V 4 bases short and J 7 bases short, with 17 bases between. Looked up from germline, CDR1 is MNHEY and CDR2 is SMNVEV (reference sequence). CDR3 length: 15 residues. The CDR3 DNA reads TGTGCCAGCAGTTATTCTCAGGGTGCTAGTAATGAGCAGTTCTTC. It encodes CASSYSQGASNEQFF.

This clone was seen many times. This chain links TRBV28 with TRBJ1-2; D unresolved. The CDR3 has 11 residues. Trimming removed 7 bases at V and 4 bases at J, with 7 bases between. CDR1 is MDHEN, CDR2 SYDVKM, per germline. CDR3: CASTDGYGYTF. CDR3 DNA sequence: TGTGCCAGCACTGATGGCTATGGCTACACCTTC.

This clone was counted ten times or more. The CDR3, as DNA: TGTGCCAGCCCACTCATTCCCGGGACAGGGTTTCACGAGCAGTACTTC. It is translated as CASPLIPGTGFHEQYF. This sequence joins TRBV25-1 and TRBJ2-7; 9 bases align to TRBD1. Germline CDR1 is MGHDK and CDR2 is SYGVNS. The CDR3 spans 16 residues. Losses at the gene ends were 8 bases for V and 5 bases for J; bases not matched to a gene: 16.

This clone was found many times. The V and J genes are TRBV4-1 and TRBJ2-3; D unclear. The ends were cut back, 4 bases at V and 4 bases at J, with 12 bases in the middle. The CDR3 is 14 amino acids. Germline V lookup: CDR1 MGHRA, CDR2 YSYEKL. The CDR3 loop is CASSLSSDSDTQYF. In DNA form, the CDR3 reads TGCGCCAGCAGCCTATCCAGTGATTCAGATACGCAGTATTTT.

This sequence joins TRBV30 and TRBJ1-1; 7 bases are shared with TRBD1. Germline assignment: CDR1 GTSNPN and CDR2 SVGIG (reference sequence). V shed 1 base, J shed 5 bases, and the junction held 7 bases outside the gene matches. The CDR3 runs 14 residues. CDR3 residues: CAWSGQGVGTEAFF. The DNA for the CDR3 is TGTGCCTGGAGTGGCCAGGGGGTAGGGACTGAAGCTTTCTTT.

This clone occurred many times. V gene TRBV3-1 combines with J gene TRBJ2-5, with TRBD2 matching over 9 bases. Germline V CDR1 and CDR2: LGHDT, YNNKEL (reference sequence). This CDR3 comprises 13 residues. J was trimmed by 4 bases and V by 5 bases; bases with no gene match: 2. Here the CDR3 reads CASSSLAGETQYF. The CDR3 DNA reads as TGTGCCAGCAGCTCACTAGCGGGAGAGACCCAGTACTTC.

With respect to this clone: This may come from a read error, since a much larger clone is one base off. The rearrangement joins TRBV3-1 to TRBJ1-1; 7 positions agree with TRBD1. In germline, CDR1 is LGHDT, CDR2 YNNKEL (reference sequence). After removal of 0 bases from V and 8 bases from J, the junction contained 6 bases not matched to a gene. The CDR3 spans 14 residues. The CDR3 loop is CASSQDSVQGEAFF. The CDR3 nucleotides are TGTGCCAGCAGCCAAGACTCCGTACAGGGGGAAGCTTTCTTT.

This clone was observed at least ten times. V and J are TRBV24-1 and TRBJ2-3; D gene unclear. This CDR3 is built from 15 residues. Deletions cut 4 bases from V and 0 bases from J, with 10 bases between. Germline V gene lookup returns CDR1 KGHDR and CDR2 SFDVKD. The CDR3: CATSEWGSSTDTQYF. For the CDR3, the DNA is TGTGCCACCAGTGAATGGGGATCCAGCACAGATACGCAGTATTTT.

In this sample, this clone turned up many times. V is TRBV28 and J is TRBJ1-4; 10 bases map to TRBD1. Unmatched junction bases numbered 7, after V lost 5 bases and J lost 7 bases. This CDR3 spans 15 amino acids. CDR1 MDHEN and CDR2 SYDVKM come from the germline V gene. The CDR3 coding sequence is TGTGCCAGCAGTAACTCGGGGACAGGGGTTGAAAAACTGTTTTTT. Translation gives CASSNSGTGVEKLFF.

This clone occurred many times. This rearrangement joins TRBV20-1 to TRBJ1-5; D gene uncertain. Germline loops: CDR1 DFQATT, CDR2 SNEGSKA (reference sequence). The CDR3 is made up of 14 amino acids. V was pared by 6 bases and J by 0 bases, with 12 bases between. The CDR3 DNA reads TGCAGTGCAGCGCCGCAGGCTAGCAATCAGCCCCAGCATTTT. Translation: CSAAPQASNQPQHF.

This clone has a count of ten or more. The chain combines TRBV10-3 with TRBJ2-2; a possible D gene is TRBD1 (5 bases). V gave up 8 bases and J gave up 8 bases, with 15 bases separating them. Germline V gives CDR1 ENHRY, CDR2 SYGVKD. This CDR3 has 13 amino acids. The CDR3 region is CAISEGETGELFF. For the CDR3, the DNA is TGTGCCATCTCCGAAGGGGAAACAGGGGAGCTGTTTTTT.